This TCR beta chain was captured in a study of T cells expressing NK-cell markers. Study-wide points: The contribution of dominant NKG2C+ clonotypes to CD8+ T cells in six or seven donors was roughly 1.0-7.5%. Whether the expanded NKG2C+ T cell clones recognized HCMV remained unclear. One observes that, in a few donors, these clonotypes were also the leading ones within the CD3+CD56-NKG2C+ fraction.

The germline V gene has CDR1 LNHDA and CDR2 SQIVND (reference sequence). This CDR3 is 11 amino acids long. TCRdb derives one entry per CDR3 protein from the 5' RACE reads, leaving out DNA. This sample's table reports approximately 110,000 distinct CDR3 sequences. About this clonotype itself: Its antigen is still unknown.

The gene calls are TRBV19 and TRBJ1-1. The sequenced material came from blood T cells: a sorted CD56 or NKG2C T cell subset, CD4+ or CD8+ T cells, or bulk PBMC T cells (not recorded which). This TCR derives from a woman between 18 and 69 years old in good health. This CDR3 is CASTMGPEAFF. Complete variable domain (other parts from reference TRBV19 and TRBJ1-1): DGGITQSPKYLFRKEGQNVTLSCEQNLNHDAMYWYRQDPGQGLRLIYYSQIVNDFQKGDIAEGYSVSREKKESFPLTVTSAQKNPTAFYLCASTMGPEAFFGQGTRLTVV.